This T cell receptor (beta chain) is drawn from a study of CD8 T cells in Susac syndrome. General study points: A relatively small number of individuals underwent TCR sequencing and HLA analysis.

V gave up 3 bases and J gave up 12 bases; unmatched junction bases: 6. The CDR3 loop spans 13 amino acids. Germline V gives CDR1 LNHNV, CDR2 YYDKDF (reference sequence). Random hexamers were used to reverse transcribe an amount of 0.5 to 1 ug RNA. Multiplex PCR with immunoSEQ amplified the TCR beta CDR3 across 54 Vbeta and 13 Jbeta. TCRdb recomputed calls from the immunoSEQ multiplex PCR reads with MiXCR, one row per CDR3 protein. The sample has tens of thousands of distinct CDR3 sequences, roughly 93% seen once. Through negative isolation, CD4+ and CD8+ T cells were obtained, while TEMRA cells were enriched using FACS. Turning to this clonotype: Antigen: not known.

Sequenced: CD8+ T cells from PBMCs. This sequence was found in a human donor in good health. The chain carries TRBV15 and TRBJ2-1; TRBD2 agrees at 9 bases. For the CDR3, the DNA is TGTGCCACCAGCAGGGAAGCGGGGGGTTTGCAGTTCTTC. This gives the protein CATSREAGGLQFF. The variable domain in full, with the rest retrieved from reference TRBV15 and TRBJ2-1, is DAMVIQNPRYQVTQFGKPVTLSCSQTLNHNVMYWYQQKSSQAPKLLFHYYDKDFNNEADTPDNFQSRRPNTSFCFLDIRSPGLGDTAMYLCATSREAGGLQFFGPGTRLTVL.